The rows below give T cell receptor beta chains drawn from one sample of a study of T-cell memory formation after mild COVID-19. TCRdb passed the 5' RACE reads through MiXCR, listing each CDR3 protein once. The sample lists about 410,000 distinct CDR3 sequences, 23% occurring once. The sequencing input was PBMCs or a T cell subset sorted from them (not recorded which). These TCRs come from an adult woman who had mild COVID-19 (a few samples of this study predate the infection). Cell type and time point are not known. Both conserved end residues are part of each CDR3. The D gene is left open where the match is weak. The size field is filled for only some rows; it gives once, few, many or a size class.

D | size | J | V | CDR3 | DNA
TRBD2 | . | TRBJ2-4 | TRBV20-1 | CSARAAGGGNIQYF | TGCAGTGCTAGAGCGGCGGGAGGTGGCAACATTCAGTACTTC
TRBD2 | few | TRBJ2-5 | TRBV6-5 | CASSSDLTGGPGETQYF | TGTGCCAGCAGTTCAGATCTTACGGGAGGGCCAGGAGAGACCCAGTACTTC
. | . | TRBJ2-2 | TRBV7-3 | CASSGGSGRLFF | TGTGCCAGCAGCGGGGGTTCGGGTCGGCTGTTTTTT
. | . | TRBJ1-1 | TRBV20-1 | CSARGVGGEAFF | TGCAGTGCTAGAGGCGTGGGGGGCGAAGCTTTCTTT
TRBD1 | . | TRBJ1-5 | TRBV19 | CASSPRTGGGNQPQHF | TGTGCCAGTAGTCCTCGGACAGGGGGCGGCAATCAGCCCCAGCATTTT
TRBD1 | . | TRBJ1-5 | TRBV5-1 | CASSIGTGSNQPQHF | TGCGCCAGCAGCATCGGGACAGGGAGCAATCAGCCCCAGCATTTT
TRBD1 | . | TRBJ1-2 | TRBV12-3/TRBV12-4 | CASSSWGDRGNYGYTF | TGTGCCAGCAGCTCGTGGGGAGACAGGGGTAACTATGGCTACACCTTC
. | . | TRBJ1-3 | TRBV6-5 | CASSYSLPGDSGNTIYF | TGTGCCAGCAGTTACTCATTGCCGGGAGACTCTGGAAACACCATATATTTT
. | few | TRBJ2-1 | TRBV10-3 | CAISDLLWARNPTGYNEQFF | TGTGCCATCAGTGACCTACTTTGGGCTCGAAACCCAACCGGTTACAATGAGCAGTTCTTC
TRBD2 | . | TRBJ2-2 | TRBV7-3 | CASSREGSNTGELFF | TGTGCCAGCAGCCGGGAGGGGTCGAACACCGGGGAGCTGTTTTTT
TRBD2 | . | TRBJ2-1 | TRBV4-3 | CARSQDWTSSKFF | TGCGCCAGAAGCCAAGATTGGACTAGTAGCAAGTTCTTC
TRBD1 | . | TRBJ2-5 | TRBV9 | CASSEDRARETQYF | TGTGCCAGCAGCGAGGACAGGGCCAGGGAGACCCAGTACTTC
. | . | TRBJ2-5 | TRBV7-6 | CAGSPPKWGQYF | TGTGCCGGCAGTCCGCCAAAGTGGGGCCAGTACTTC
. | . | TRBJ1-1 | TRBV29-1 | CSVERGGVAEAFF | TGCAGCGTTGAAAGGGGGGGAGTCGCTGAAGCTTTCTTT
TRBD1 | . | TRBJ1-1 | TRBV29-1 | CSVEEGDRFTEAFF | TGCAGCGTTGAAGAGGGGGACAGATTCACTGAAGCTTTCTTT
. | few | TRBJ2-1 | TRBV5-1 | CASRAPEQSYNEQFF | TGCGCCAGCAGGGCCCCCGAGCAATCCTACAATGAGCAGTTCTTC
. | . | TRBJ2-1 | TRBV12-3/TRBV12-4 | CASSTRAYNEQFF | TGTGCCAGCAGTACTAGGGCCTACAATGAGCAGTTCTTC
. | . | TRBJ2-7 | TRBV5-1 | CASSPTLAISYEQYF | TGCGCCAGCAGCCCCACGCTAGCGATCTCCTACGAGCAGTACTTC
. | few | TRBJ2-7 | TRBV5-1 | CASSTETYEQYF | TGCGCCAGCAGTACAGAGACCTACGAGCAGTACTTC
. | few | TRBJ2-7 | TRBV15 | CATSRDQQASSYEQYF | TGTGCCACCAGCAGAGATCAGCAGGCCAGCTCCTACGAGCAGTACTTC
. | few | TRBJ1-3 | TRBV6-5 | CASSLDPGNTIYF | TGTGCCAGCAGTCTAGACCCTGGAAACACCATATATTTT
TRBD1 | . | TRBJ1-5 | TRBV4-1 | CASSQDRGSGQPQHF | TGCGCCAGCAGCCAGGACAGGGGGAGCGGTCAGCCCCAGCATTTT
TRBD1 | . | TRBJ2-4 | TRBV3-1 | CASSQEGGLLAKNIQYF | TGTGCCAGCAGCCAAGAAGGGGGCCTATTAGCCAAAAACATTCAGTACTTC
. | . | TRBJ1-1 | TRBV12-3/TRBV12-4 | CASSLESRNTEAFF | TGTGCCAGCAGTTTGGAGAGCCGGAACACTGAAGCTTTCTTT
. | few | TRBJ2-1 | TRBV7-9 | CASSLLGYRVHNEQFF | TGTGCCAGCAGCTTATTGGGGTACAGGGTCCACAATGAGCAGTTCTTC
TRBD2 | few | TRBJ2-1 | TRBV7-9 | CASSTPGLAGGTEQFF | TGTGCCAGCAGCACCCCGGGACTAGCGGGAGGCACTGAGCAGTTCTTC
TRBD2 | . | TRBJ2-7 | TRBV27 | CASSSATGTSGDNEQYF | TGTGCCAGCAGTTCGGCGACCGGGACTAGCGGCGATAACGAGCAGTACTTC
. | . | TRBJ2-5 | TRBV6-5 | CATAEGRETQYF | TGTGCCACCGCGGAGGGTAGAGAGACCCAGTACTTC
. | . | TRBJ1-5 | TRBV5-1 | CASTEGYLFNQPQHF | TGCGCCAGCACAGAGGGTTACCTTTTCAATCAGCCCCAGCATTTT
. | . | TRBJ2-5 | TRBV3-1 | CASSQVWGELGTQETQYF | TGTGCCAGCAGCCAAGTCTGGGGGGAGTTGGGGACCCAAGAGACCCAGTACTTC
. | few | TRBJ1-2 | TRBV4-3 | CASSPDGRTNYGYTF | TGCGCCAGCAGCCCGGACGGCCGGACTAACTATGGCTACACCTTC
. | many | TRBJ2-2 | TRBV12-3/TRBV12-4 | CASSLRAGNTGELFF | TGTGCCAGCAGTTTACGGGCAGGGAACACCGGGGAGCTGTTTTTT
. | . | TRBJ2-5 | TRBV6-1 | CASSEGKNFETQYF | TGTGCCAGCAGCGAGGGGAAGAATTTTGAGACCCAGTACTTC
TRBD1 | few | TRBJ1-3 | TRBV6-6 | CASSYLTGQGASSGNTIYF | TGTGCCAGCAGTTACCTTACGGGACAGGGGGCCTCCTCTGGAAACACCATATATTTT
. | few | TRBJ2-7 | TRBV5-1 | CASSLSGAREQYF | TGCGCCAGCAGTTTATCCGGGGCAAGGGAGCAGTACTTC
TRBD2 | few | TRBJ2-3 | TRBV5-1 | CASSRSGRDTDTQYF | TGCGCCAGCAGCCGTAGCGGGAGGGACACAGATACGCAGTATTTT
TRBD1 | few | TRBJ2-2 | TRBV24-1 | CATSDPGTGETGELFF | TGTGCCACCAGTGATCCCGGGACAGGGGAGACCGGGGAGCTGTTTTTT
TRBD2 | . | TRBJ2-3 | TRBV7-2 | CASSLVRELTDTQYF | TGTGCCAGCAGCTTAGTGCGGGAGCTCACAGATACGCAGTATTTT
. | . | TRBJ2-6 | TRBV20-1 | CSAAPQGASGANVLTF | TGCAGTGCGGCACCACAGGGAGCTTCTGGGGCCAACGTCCTGACTTTC
TRBD1 | . | TRBJ1-1 | TRBV5-1 | CASRTGATNTEAFF | TGCGCCAGCAGGACAGGGGCAACTAACACTGAAGCTTTCTTT
. | many | TRBJ1-1 | TRBV5-1 | CASSQGPNTEAFF | TGTGCCAGCAGCCAAGGACCGAACACTGAAGCTTTCTTT
TRBD2 | . | TRBJ2-5 | TRBV7-9 | CASSQSTSGQQETQYF | TGTGCCAGCAGCCAGTCGACTAGCGGGCAGCAAGAGACCCAGTACTTC
. | . | TRBJ2-4 | TRBV7-3 | CASSPNGGYIQYF | TGTGCCAGCAGCCCGAACGGCGGCTACATTCAGTACTTC
. | . | TRBJ2-1 | TRBV12-3/TRBV12-4 | CASSLYGEDEQFF | TGTGCCAGCAGCCTTTACGGGGAAGATGAGCAGTTCTTC
. | few | TRBJ2-7 | TRBV15 | CATSREIKGYEQYF | TGTGCCACCAGCAGAGAAATTAAAGGATACGAGCAGTACTTC
. | . | TRBJ1-1 | TRBV7-9 | CASSRNRATNTEAFF | TGTGCCAGCAGCCGGAACCGGGCTACGAACACTGAAGCTTTCTTT